This entry describes one TCR beta chain. The authors' processing: Counts of nucleated cells, estimated from reference gene primer amplification, were obtained. Here immunoSEQ multiplex PCR was the method, and the copy in TCRdb shows in-frame clones only, minus some. The V and J calls and clone size come from that table; D and trimming were worked out from the DNA. In the table there are tens of thousands of clones, roughly 80% of which are singletons. The data were obtained in a study of blood T cell repertoires in COVID-19. Study-wide context: Nucleic acid was either cDNA or gDNA, and it came from T cells, B-cell-depleted T cells, or PBMCs.

This CDR3 is built from 17 residues. Germline V gene lookup returns CDR1 SGHRS and CDR2 YFSETQ. Trimming left V 4 bases short and J 0 bases short, with 14 bases between. Specimen: peripheral blood. The rearrangement links TRBV5-1 to TRBJ1-6, with D unresolved. This receptor was taken from a man in his sixties in a cohort sampled during active COVID-19. The CDR3 sequence is CASSRGSTGSYNSPLHF. The DNA of the CDR3 is TGCGCCAGCAGCCGCGGATCCACGGGCTCCTATAATTCACCCCTCCACTTT.